Following are 2 T cell receptor beta chains from one sample sequenced in a study. TCRdb fed the RT-PCR reads into MiXCR, producing one record per CDR3 protein. The profile shows hundreds of thousands of distinct CDR3 sequences, over 12% of them singletons. The material sequenced was memory CD4+ T cells from blood. The receptors stem from a female donor in good health, serving as a healthy control.

This clonotype was found a few times. The chain recombines TRBV29-1 with TRBJ2-1, with 11 bases fitting TRBD2. V lost 7 bases to trimming and J lost 9 bases; unmatched junction nucleotides: 5. This CDR3 region has 12 residues. CDR1 and CDR2 (germline): SQVTM, ANQGSEA. This chain's CDR3 is CSGGTSGGEQFF. CDR3 in DNA: TGCAGCGGGGGGACTAGCGGAGGTGAGCAGTTCTTC.

The genes are TRBV5-1 and TRBJ1-4; D unresolved. Germline CDR1 is SGHRS and CDR2 is YFSETQ. With 7 bases removed from V and 0 bases from J, the gap between germline ends came to 7 bases. The CDR3 sequence is 13 residues long. CDR3 nucleotides: TGCGCCAGCCAGTTGTCAACTAATGAAAAACTGTTTTTT. Translation gives CASQLSTNEKLFF.